This entry lists 22 T cell receptor beta chains sequenced from one sample in a study of tumor-infiltrating lymphocytes in localized non-small cell lung cancer. TCRdb's copy holds only in-frame clones and misses some; the assay was immunoSEQ multiplex PCR. The sample records about 12,000 clones, roughly 85% being singletons. The sample was uninvolved lung tissue not adjacent to the tumor. Source of these receptors: a human donor with non-small cell lung cancer.

The chain recombines TRBV7-2 with TRBJ2-1; 7 bases match TRBD1. The V segment lost 4 bases and the J segment 9 bases; nucleotides outside the gene matches: 6. CDR3 length: 13 residues. The germline V gene encodes CDR1 SGHTA and CDR2 FQGNSA. The CDR3 nucleotides are TGTGCCAGCAGCTCCACAGGGGTGGGTGAGCAGTTCTTC. Translated: CASSSTGVGEQFF. The variable domain in full, completed from reference TRBV7-2 and TRBJ2-1, reads GAGVSQSPSNKVTEKGKDVELRCDPISGHTALYWYRQSLGQGLEFLIYFQGNSAPDKSGLPSDRFSAERTGGSVSTLTIQRTQQEDSAVYLCASSSTGVGEQFFGPGTRLTVL.

This chain links TRBV14 with TRBJ1-1, with D uncertain. The V and J ends lost 4 bases and 12 bases respectively, with 9 bases between them. CDR1 and CDR2 from the germline V gene are SGHDN and FVKESK. The CDR3 runs 10 residues. CDR3: CASSPPLTFF. The CDR3 coding sequence is TGTGCCAGCAGCCCCCCTTTAACTTTCTTT.

CDR3 in DNA: TGTGCCAGCAGCTTAGCGGGGGGACAGGGAGCAGATACGCAGTATTTT. It translates to CASSLAGGQGADTQYF. The chain joins TRBV7-6 to TRBJ2-3; TRBD1 aligns across 9 bases. CDR3 length: 16 residues. Germline values: CDR1 SGHVS, CDR2 FNYEAQ. V lost 0 bases, J lost 4 bases, and 5 bases stayed unmatched.

The V gene is TRBV7-2, the J gene TRBJ1-5; unclear D gene. Germline CDR1 reads SGHTA; CDR2 reads FQGNSA. CDR3 size: 12 residues. V lost 3 bases and J lost 11, with 11 bases in between. CDR3 in DNA: TGTGCCAGCAGCTTTGACCGTGGGGCCCAGCATTTT. Translating gives CASSFDRGAQHF.

This rearrangement joins TRBV5-1 to TRBJ2-7; 8 bases match TRBD1. CDR1 and CDR2 from the germline V gene are SGHRS and YFSETQ. The V and J ends lost 0 bases and 8 bases, in that order; junction bases with no gene match: 7. The CDR3 runs 14 residues. In nucleotides, the CDR3 is TGCGCCAGCAGCTTGGGGGGGACAGGATCACAGCAGTACTTC. This sequence encodes CASSLGGTGSQQYF.

Within the sample, this clone is medium-sized. The chain links TRBV5-1 to TRBJ2-5; 11 nucleotides line up with TRBD2. Trimming removed 0 bases from V and 5 bases from J; junction bases left unmatched: 6. Per the germline V gene, CDR1 is SGHRS and CDR2 is YFSETQ. The CDR3 extends over 16 amino acids. The CDR3 reads CASSLEGTSGWETQYF. The CDR3 coding sequence is TGCGCCAGCAGCTTGGAGGGGACTAGCGGATGGGAGACCCAGTACTTC. The full variable domain, completed using reference TRBV5-1 and TRBJ2-5, is KAGVTQTPRYLIKTRGQQVTLSCSPISGHRSVSWYQQTPGQGLQFLFEYFSETQRNKGNFPGRFSGRQFSNSRSEMNVSTLELGDSALYLCASSLEGTSGWETQYFGPGTRLLVL.

CDR3 nucleotide sequence: TGTGCCAGTAGTGTTGGACAGGGGGGCGAGCAGTACTTC. Amino acid sequence: CASSVGQGGEQYF. This chain connects TRBV19 to TRBJ2-7, with 10 bases identical to TRBD1. The junction had 4 bases not matched to a gene; V was cut back by 5 bases and J by 6 bases. Germline CDR1 is LNHDA and CDR2 is SQIVND (reference sequence). This CDR3 is 13 amino acids long.

The chain is built from TRBV5-1 and TRBJ2-3; unclear D gene. CDR1 and CDR2 (germline): SGHRS, YFSETQ. This CDR3 spans 15 amino acids. The ends were cut back, 0 bases at V and 3 bases at J, with 11 bases in the middle. CDR3 residues: CASSLDKSGTDTQYF. As DNA, the CDR3 is TGCGCCAGCAGCTTGGACAAATCTGGGACAGATACGCAGTATTTT.

The chain couples TRBV19 to TRBJ1-2; unclear D gene. Looked up from germline, CDR1 is LNHDA and CDR2 is SQIVND (reference sequence). The germline V and J ends were trimmed by 3 bases and 4 bases, with 6 bases remaining between them. CDR3 length equals 12 residues. The CDR3 region has the DNA TGTGCCAGTAGTATGGTTGGCTATGGCTACACCTTC. Encoded protein: CASSMVGYGYTF.

This sequence joins TRBV10-2 and TRBJ1-5; D gene unclear. Trimming stripped 0 bases from V and 2 bases from J, with 11 bases between. From germline, CDR1 is WSHSY and CDR2 SAAADI. The CDR3 totals 16 residues. In DNA form, the CDR3 reads TGCGCCAGCAGTGAGTCGAACTTGGCCGGCAATCAGCCCCAGCATTTT. Encoded protein: CASSESNLAGNQPQHF.

This chain's CDR3 is CAWMSGGGVNSPLHF. As DNA, the CDR3 is TGTGCCTGGATGTCGGGGGGGGGAGTGAATTCACCCCTCCACTTT. The V and J genes are TRBV30 and TRBJ1-6; D might be TRBD1 (5 bases). Trimming cost V 4 bases and J 7 bases, with 17 bases left between them. The germline V gene has CDR1 GTSNPN and CDR2 SVGIG (reference sequence). The CDR3 spans 15 residues.

The chain links TRBV7-2 to TRBJ1-4, with D uncertain. This CDR3 region has 12 residues. The V gene's germline CDR1 is SGHTA and CDR2 FQGNSA. The V and J ends lost 3 bases and 5 bases respectively, with 4 bases between them. CDR3: CASSFGNEKLFF. DNA for the CDR3: TGTGCCAGCAGCTTCGGAAATGAAAAACTGTTTTTT.

V and J are TRBV6-1 and TRBJ2-3; 7 bases line up with TRBD2. In germline, CDR1 is MNHNS, CDR2 SASEGT. The CDR3 has 15 amino acids. J was trimmed by 0 bases and V by 6 bases; bases with no gene match: 6. The CDR3 DNA is TGTGCCAGCAGAGCCAGCGGGATCAGCACAGATACGCAGTATTTT. Encoded protein: CASRASGISTDTQYF.

V gene TRBV9 combines with J gene TRBJ1-6; D is unclear. Germline V lookup: CDR1 SGDLS, CDR2 YYNGEE. Trimming stripped 4 bases from V and 7 bases from J, with 15 bases between. The CDR3 has 15 residues. CDR3 in DNA: TGTGCCAGCAGCTTAACCTGGGATGGCAATTCACCCCTCCACTTT. It is translated as CASSLTWDGNSPLHF.

The chain links TRBV5-4 to TRBJ1-2, with 7 bases aligning to TRBD1. J lost 4 bases, V lost 2 bases, and 8 bases had no gene match. This CDR3 spans 15 amino acids. The germline V gene encodes CDR1 SGHNT and CDR2 YYREEE (reference sequence). Written as DNA, the CDR3 is TGTGCCAGCAGCTTCGCTGGACAGGTTGGCTATGGCTACACCTTC. It encodes CASSFAGQVGYGYTF.

This clone was recorded only once. The chain is built from TRBV6-5 and TRBJ2-1; 16 bases agree with TRBD2. Germline lookup yields CDR1 MNHEY and CDR2 SVGAGI. The V gene end was trimmed by 0 bases and the J gene end by 14 bases; junction bases not matched to a gene: 7. This CDR3 comprises 16 residues. The CDR3 DNA reads as TGTGCCAGCAGTTACTCGGGGACTAGCGGGGGGGCCGTGGAGTTCTTC. As protein: CASSYSGTSGGAVEFF.

The V gene is TRBV9, the J gene TRBJ2-5; D might be TRBD2 (6 bases). The CDR3 contains 14 residues. V was pared by 0 bases and J by 5 bases, with 11 bases between. The germline V gene has CDR1 SGDLS and CDR2 YYNGEE. In nucleotides, the CDR3 is TGTGCCAGCAGCGTAGACCGGGGGAAGGAGACCCAGTACTTC. Amino acids: CASSVDRGKETQYF.

The chain links TRBV7-2 to TRBJ2-2; no clear D gene. The CDR3 has 15 amino acids. The V end was cut by 3 bases, the J end by 0 bases, with 8 bases between. Germline lookup yields CDR1 SGHTA and CDR2 FQGNSA. CDR3 region: CASSFLRSNTGELFF. The CDR3 DNA is TGTGCCAGCAGCTTTCTCCGATCGAACACCGGGGAGCTGTTTTTT.

This clone was observed a handful of times. The rearrangement links TRBV2 to TRBJ1-6, with D tentatively TRBD1 (5 bases). The V end lost 3 bases, the J end lost 7 bases, and 10 bases lay between the germline ends. This CDR3 comprises 14 residues. The germline V gene has CDR1 SNHLY and CDR2 FYNNEI. CDR3 bases: TGTGCCAGCAGTGAGTACAGGCTGAATTCACCCCTCCACTTT. Protein product: CASSEYRLNSPLHF.

This clone was detected only a few times. Distinct nucleotide sequences in the sample also encode this CDR3. This sequence joins TRBV19 and TRBJ1-1, with unresolved D. CDR3 length equals 11 residues. Germline lookup yields CDR1 LNHDA and CDR2 SQIVND (reference sequence). Between the trimmed V and J ends, which lost 9 bases and 5 bases, there was a span of 10 bases. The CDR3 sequence: CASQGSTEAFF. The CDR3 coding sequence is TGTGCCAGCCAAGGGTCTACTGAAGCTTTCTTT. The full variable domain, completed using reference TRBV19 and TRBJ1-1, is DGGITQSPKYLFRKEGQNVTLSCEQNLNHDAMYWYRQDPGQGLRLIYYSQIVNDFQKGDIAEGYSVSREKKESFPLTVTSAQKNPTAFYLCASQGSTEAFFGQGTRLTVV.

This chain uses TRBV14 with TRBJ2-3; no definite D call. The V gene's germline CDR1 is SGHDN and CDR2 FVKESK. CDR3 length equals 15 residues. Trimming pared 4 bases from V and 5 bases from J, leaving 16 bases between. CDR3 DNA sequence: TGTGCCAGCAGCCCCCGACTCACCCCGGGAGATACGCAGTATTTT. Translated: CASSPRLTPGDTQYF.

This chain links TRBV7-9 with TRBJ2-1; no clear D. The CDR3 is made up of 12 amino acids. Germline values: CDR1 SEHNR, CDR2 FQNEAQ (reference sequence). V was pared by 1 base and J by 8 bases, with 6 bases between. DNA for the CDR3: TGTGCCAGCAGCTTAGAGGCGGATGAGCAGTTCTTC. This sequence encodes CASSLEADEQFF.